This TCR beta chain was identified in a study of lung T cells in sarcoidosis with Löfgren's syndrome. TCRdb called the reads again in MiXCR, with one record for every CDR3 protein. The data hold about 19,000 distinct CDR3 sequences, with 20% to 25% observed a single time. This clonotype showed up many times. This CDR3 is built from 12 residues. Trimming left V 5 bases short and J 2 bases short, with 5 bases between. Germline CDR1 reads MDHEN; CDR2 reads SYDVKM. Sequencing used CD4+ T cells from PBMCs. The source is a human donor with sarcoidosis (Löfgren's syndrome or another form), or a control subject (not recorded which). This chain links TRBV28 with TRBJ2-3; D gene unclear. The CDR3 spells CASSPTTDTQYF. In DNA, the CDR3 is TGTGCCAGCAGTCCCACCACAGATACGCAGTATTTT.